Included here is one T cell receptor (beta chain) sequence, with context. No antigen is known for it. This CDR3 is 14 amino acids long. The V end lost 0 bases, the J end lost 13 bases, and 17 bases lay between the germline ends. The sample is drawn from a study of T cell responses to AZD1222 COVID-19 vaccine. Notes on the study in general: Compared with day 0, the breadth and depth of the Spike-specific TCR repertoire rose significantly after two doses of AZD1222. Distributed over spike, vaccine-associated CD4 TCRs predominated at 160-218 and 743-854. Seropositivity was recorded at baseline in only a handful of AZD1222 recipients.

Method: immunoSEQ multiplex PCR; TCRdb's copy keeps in-frame clones and lacks some. The sample shows 75,000 to 90,000 clones, around 88% of them seen only once. This clonotype originated in an adult in good health. Sequences were derived from peripheral blood, sampled on day 0 of AZD1222 vaccination. V gene TRBV5-7 combines with J gene TRBJ2-1, with D perhaps being TRBD1 or TRBD2 (5 bases each). TRBV5-7 is an ORF, with its function uncertain. CDR3 protein: CASSLGDARRQQFF. The DNA of the CDR3 is TGTGCCAGCAGCTTGGGGGACGCCCGCAGGCAACAGTTCTTC.